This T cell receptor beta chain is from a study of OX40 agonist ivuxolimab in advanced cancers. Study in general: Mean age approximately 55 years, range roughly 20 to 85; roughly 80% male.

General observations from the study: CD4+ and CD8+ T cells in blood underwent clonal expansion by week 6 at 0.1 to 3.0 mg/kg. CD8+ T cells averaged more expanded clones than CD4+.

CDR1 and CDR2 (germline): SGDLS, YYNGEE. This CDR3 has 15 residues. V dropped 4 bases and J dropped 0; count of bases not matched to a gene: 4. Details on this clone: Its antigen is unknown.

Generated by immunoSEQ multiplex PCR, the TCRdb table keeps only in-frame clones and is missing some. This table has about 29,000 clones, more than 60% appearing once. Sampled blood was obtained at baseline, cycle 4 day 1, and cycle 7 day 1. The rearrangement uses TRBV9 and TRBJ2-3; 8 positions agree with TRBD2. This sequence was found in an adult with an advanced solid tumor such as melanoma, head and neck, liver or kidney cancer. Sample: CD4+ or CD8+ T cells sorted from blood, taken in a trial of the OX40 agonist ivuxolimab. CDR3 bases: TGTGCCAGCAGCCACAGCGGGAGCAGCACAGATACGCAGTATTTT. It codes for CASSHSGSSTDTQYF.